Listed below are T cell receptor beta chains from one sample, sequenced in a study of shared T cell receptors in the human thymus. Method: immunoSEQ multiplex PCR; TCRdb's copy keeps in-frame clones and lacks some. The sample holds 630,000 or so clones, more than 70% seen once. This sample was shared with a second study, whose subject was human thymus T cells.

Sequencing was performed on thymocytes. The receptor set was obtained from a boy under two years old with a congenital heart defect. Both conserved end residues are part of each CDR3. Each record gives: CDR3 DNA, CDR3 protein, D gene, CDR3 length, clone size, J gene, V gene. A D gene is named only where the DNA matches it firmly. Clone size is given for some rows only: seen once, a few or many times, or a class if the clone is expanded.

CDR3 DNA: TGTGCCAGCACCCCCGTCGAGCAGGGGTTTAGGTACGAGCAGTACTTC
CDR3 protein: CASTPVEQGFRYEQYF
D gene: .
CDR3 length: 16
clone size: .
J gene: TRBJ2-7
V gene: TRBV28

CDR3 DNA: TGTGCCAGCAGTTACTCAGCCCCCGGGGTCAATGAAAAACTGTTTTTT
CDR3 protein: CASSYSAPGVNEKLFF
D gene: .
CDR3 length: 16
clone size: .
J gene: TRBJ1-4
V gene: TRBV6-5

CDR3 DNA: TGTGCCAGCAGTTTTTATGCGGGTCTAAACAATGAGCAGTTCTTC
CDR3 protein: CASSFYAGLNNEQFF
D gene: .
CDR3 length: 15
clone size: .
J gene: TRBJ2-1
V gene: TRBV27

CDR3 DNA: TGTGCCAGCAGTGTTTCGAACGGACAGGGGAACACCGGGGAGCTGTTTTTT
CDR3 protein: CASSVSNGQGNTGELFF
D gene: TRBD1
CDR3 length: 17
clone size: .
J gene: TRBJ2-2
V gene: TRBV2

CDR3 DNA: TGTGCCACCAGGGCATTGATTAAACAGGGGTCTCACTATGGCTACACCTTC
CDR3 protein: CATRALIKQGSHYGYTF
D gene: TRBD1
CDR3 length: 17
clone size: .
J gene: TRBJ1-2
V gene: TRBV15

CDR3 DNA: TGTGCCAGCAGCTTTTCCAACAGAGTGAACACTGAAGCTTTCTTT
CDR3 protein: CASSFSNRVNTEAFF
D gene: .
CDR3 length: 15
clone size: once
J gene: TRBJ1-1
V gene: TRBV5-6

CDR3 DNA: TGTGCCAGCAGCTCCATCGGGGGTAGGGACAAAAACATTCAGTACTTC
CDR3 protein: CASSSIGGRDKNIQYF
D gene: .
CDR3 length: 16
clone size: once
J gene: TRBJ2-4
V gene: TRBV13

CDR3 DNA: TGTGCCAGCAGTCCGACGACTAGCGGGAGGGGTGGGGCCAACGTCCTGACTTTC
CDR3 protein: CASSPTTSGRGGANVLTF
D gene: TRBD2
CDR3 length: 18
clone size: .
J gene: TRBJ2-6
V gene: TRBV2

CDR3 DNA: TGTGCCAGCTCACCAGTCGGGTTAGGTTCACCCCTCCACTTT
CDR3 protein: CASSPVGLGSPLHF
D gene: .
CDR3 length: 14
clone size: .
J gene: TRBJ1-6
V gene: TRBV18

CDR3 DNA: TGTGCCAGCAGTGAGGCAGACTCGACCCCTCTCAATGAGCAGTTCTTC
CDR3 protein: CASSEADSTPLNEQFF
D gene: .
CDR3 length: 16
clone size: .
J gene: TRBJ2-1
V gene: TRBV2

CDR3 DNA: TGCGCCAGCAGCTTTGGACAGATAAACACTGAAGCTTTCTTT
CDR3 protein: CASSFGQINTEAFF
D gene: .
CDR3 length: 14
clone size: .
J gene: TRBJ1-1
V gene: TRBV5-1

CDR3 DNA: TGCGCCAGCAGCCAAGATTGGGGGGTTGAGGGCTACACCTTC
CDR3 protein: CASSQDWGVEGYTF
D gene: .
CDR3 length: 14
clone size: .
J gene: TRBJ1-2
V gene: TRBV4-3

CDR3 DNA: TGCGCCAGCAGCTCTCAGCCGGACAGGCTCGGTGGCTACACCTTC
CDR3 protein: CASSSQPDRLGGYTF
D gene: TRBD1
CDR3 length: 15
clone size: .
J gene: TRBJ1-2
V gene: TRBV5-1

CDR3 DNA: TGTGCCATCAGTGAGAAACTCAACCTAGCGGGGGGGACAGATACGCAGTATTTT
CDR3 protein: CAISEKLNLAGGTDTQYF
D gene: TRBD2
CDR3 length: 18
clone size: .
J gene: TRBJ2-3
V gene: TRBV10-3

CDR3 DNA: TGTGCCAGCAGCTCTCACCGGGACATTAATGAAAAACTGTTTTTT
CDR3 protein: CASSSHRDINEKLFF
D gene: .
CDR3 length: 15
clone size: .
J gene: TRBJ1-4
V gene: TRBV5-4

CDR3 DNA: TGCGCCAGCAGCTTGACCCCGCGGACTAGCACAGATACGCAGTATTTT
CDR3 protein: CASSLTPRTSTDTQYF
D gene: .
CDR3 length: 16
clone size: .
J gene: TRBJ2-3
V gene: TRBV5-1

CDR3 DNA: TGTGCCAGCAGGCCAGACACCAACTATGGCTACACCTTC
CDR3 protein: CASRPDTNYGYTF
D gene: .
CDR3 length: 13
clone size: .
J gene: TRBJ1-2
V gene: TRBV7-2

CDR3 DNA: TGTGCCTGGAGGGTCTGTGGGACAGGGTTGTTAGGGCAGTTCTTC
CDR3 protein: CAWRVCGTGLLGQFF
D gene: TRBD1
CDR3 length: 15
clone size: .
J gene: TRBJ2-1
V gene: TRBV30

CDR3 DNA: TGTGCCAGCAGTACCCGACAGGGTCTCGCCGGGGAGCTGTTTTTT
CDR3 protein: CASSTRQGLAGELFF
D gene: TRBD1
CDR3 length: 15
clone size: once
J gene: TRBJ2-2
V gene: TRBV28

CDR3 DNA: TGTGCCAGCAGCACCCGCGGGACTAGCGGAGACAATGAGCAGTTCTTC
CDR3 protein: CASSTRGTSGDNEQFF
D gene: TRBD2
CDR3 length: 16
clone size: .
J gene: TRBJ2-1
V gene: TRBV7-9